This is a list of T cell receptor beta chains from one sample in a study of shared clonotypes between healthy human individuals. Sequencing used immunoSEQ multiplex PCR; TCRdb keeps in-frame clones, though not all of them. The repertoire holds hundreds of thousands of clones, about 80% seen once, with under 2% in the top ten. Sequenced input: memory CD4+ T cells sorted from blood. These receptors came from a woman aged 30 to 39 in good health. The CDR3 runs from the conserved cysteine through the conserved F or W. D genes are given only for firm matches. Expanded clones get a size class; other rows say once, few or many, or leave the size out.

-	-	TRBJ2-2	TRBV5-1	CASSPEGFLQNTGELFF	TGCGCCAGCAGTCCGGAGGGGTTCCTCCAGAACACCGGGGAGCTGTTTTTT
-	-	TRBJ1-4	TRBV7-8	CASSPRRVSPVKLFF	TGTGCCAGCAGCCCTCGTCGGGTTTCCCCGGTAAAACTGTTTTTT
-	-	TRBJ1-1	TRBV28	CASSSRRRGTFF	TGTGCCAGCAGTTCACGACGCAGAGGGACTTTCTTT
TRBD1	many	TRBJ2-4	TRBV19	CATCGQGSNLYF	TGTGCCACCTGCGGACAGGGATCCAACCTGTACTTC
TRBD2	few	TRBJ2-3	TRBV5-1	CASSTSTAGGTDTQYF	TGCGCCAGCAGCACGTCTACGGCGGGGGGCACAGATACGCAGTATTTT
-	-	TRBJ2-7	TRBV11-2	CASSSLRQGEQYF	TGTGCCAGCAGTTCTCTTCGGCAGGGCGAGCAGTACTTC
TRBD1	-	TRBJ1-5	TRBV5-5	CASSLGGQGTGNQPQHF	TGTGCCAGCAGCTTGGGGGGACAGGGTACAGGCAATCAGCCCCAGCATTTT
-	-	TRBJ1-2	TRBV7-9	CASSFGGDYGYTF	TGTGCCAGCAGCTTTGGTGGCGACTATGGCTACACCTTC
-	few	TRBJ1-1	TRBV6-5	CASSRDGGRTEAFF	TGTGCCAGCAGCCGTGATGGAGGGCGGACTGAAGCTTTCTTT
-	few	TRBJ1-1	TRBV5-6	CASSLPTGGEAFF	TGTGCCAGCAGCTTGCCGACGGGGGGCGAAGCTTTCTTT
-	-	TRBJ2-5	TRBV7-9	CASSLEVSQYF	TGTGCCAGCAGCTTAGAGGTGTCCCAGTACTTC
TRBD1	once	TRBJ1-5	TRBV28	CASSTGQGNQPQHF	TGTGCCAGCAGTACGGGACAGGGCAATCAGCCCCAGCATTTT
-	many	TRBJ2-1	TRBV11-2	CASSLAGSYNEQFF	TGTGCCAGCAGCTTGGCGGGCTCCTACAATGAGCAGTTCTTC
-	few	TRBJ2-1	TRBV7-2	CASSPSTRISNEQFF	TGTGCCAGCAGCCCTAGTACTAGAATCAGTAATGAGCAGTTCTTC
-	-	TRBJ2-7	TRBV11-3	CASSFTGIGEQYF	TGTGCCAGCAGCTTTACGGGAATTGGCGAGCAGTACTTC
TRBD2	-	TRBJ2-1	TRBV10-3	CAISEQASGAGEQFF	TGTGCCATCAGTGAGCAGGCTAGCGGGGCCGGGGAGCAGTTCTTC
-	-	TRBJ1-3	TRBV5-1	CASSSGTSGNTIYF	TGCGCCAGCAGCTCAGGGACTTCTGGAAACACCATATATTTT
-	-	TRBJ1-1	TRBV21-1	CASRRQLATIRTEAFF	TGTGCCAGCAGGCGACAATTAGCTACAATTCGCACTGAAGCTTTCTTT
-	-	TRBJ1-2	TRBV27	CASSLFSEPNYGYTF	TGTGCCAGCAGTTTATTCTCAGAGCCTAACTATGGCTACACCTTC
TRBD2	few	TRBJ2-7	TRBV2	CASRAGELYEQYF	TGTGCCAGCCGGGCGGGAGAACTCTACGAGCAGTACTTC
TRBD2	-	TRBJ2-1	TRBV19	CASSIGSSLAGEDEQFF	TGTGCCAGTAGTATCGGGAGTTCCCTAGCGGGCGAGGATGAGCAGTTCTTC
-	-	TRBJ1-3	TRBV18	CASSPEGDGNTIYF	TGTGCCAGCTCTCCGGAGGGTGATGGAAACACCATATATTTT
-	-	TRBJ1-2	TRBV7-9	CASSATVLEHGYTF	TGTGCCAGCAGCGCGACAGTTTTGGAGCACGGCTACACCTTC
-	-	TRBJ2-2	TRBV18	CASSPGTANTGELFF	TGTGCCAGCTCACCCGGGACGGCGAACACCGGGGAGCTGTTTTTT
-	-	TRBJ2-7	TRBV21-1	CASRSGSFLFTLSYEQYF	TGTGCCAGCAGAAGCGGGAGCTTCCTTTTCACCCTTTCCTACGAGCAGTACTTC
-	-	TRBJ2-7	TRBV4-1	CASSSLTGSEQYF	TGCGCCAGCAGCTCGCTAACAGGGTCCGAGCAGTACTTC
TRBD1	-	TRBJ1-1	TRBV11-2	CASSLQGAGTEAFF	TGTGCCAGCAGCTTACAGGGGGCAGGGACTGAAGCTTTCTTT
-	-	TRBJ2-3	TRBV2	CASVSPTSTDTQYF	TGTGCCAGCGTTAGTCCCACTAGCACAGATACGCAGTATTTT
-	-	TRBJ1-4	TRBV2	CASSIRGVTNEKLFF	TGTGCCAGCAGTATCAGGGGCGTCACTAATGAAAAACTGTTTTTT
-	few	TRBJ2-2	TRBV9	CASSASVPGELFF	TGTGCCAGCAGCGCTAGCGTCCCCGGGGAGCTGTTTTTT
-	-	TRBJ2-6	TRBV7-9	CASSLQVSSGANVLTF	TGTGCCAGCAGCTTACAGGTTAGCTCTGGGGCCAACGTCCTGACTTTC
-	few	TRBJ1-4	TRBV7-8	CASSLNNRANEKLFF	TGTGCCAGCAGCTTAAACAACAGGGCGAATGAAAAACTGTTTTTT
-	-	TRBJ1-3	TRBV5-1	CASSSGQTGNTIYF	TGCGCCAGCAGCTCCGGACAGACCGGAAACACCATATATTTT
-	-	TRBJ2-2	TRBV4-1	CASSRIVRTGELFF	TGCGCCAGCAGCCGAATCGTTCGCACCGGGGAGCTGTTTTTT
-	-	TRBJ1-3	TRBV10-3	CAISEYGAQNSGNTIYF	TGTGCCATCAGTGAGTACGGGGCCCAAAACTCTGGAAACACCATATATTTT
-	-	TRBJ1-5	TRBV27	CASSLQGSRGNQPQHF	TGTGCCAGCAGTTTACAGGGTTCACGGGGCAATCAGCCCCAGCATTTT
-	-	TRBJ2-7	TRBV28	CASSPGEGRGPYEQYF	TGTGCCAGCAGTCCCGGGGAAGGGCGCGGCCCCTACGAGCAGTACTTC
TRBD1	few	TRBJ1-1	TRBV28	CASRLGQGLGTEAFF	TGTGCCAGCAGACTTGGACAGGGGCTGGGCACTGAAGCTTTCTTT
-	-	TRBJ2-1	TRBV18	CASSRGTSEQFF	TGTGCCAGCTCACGCGGGACTTCGGAGCAGTTCTTC
-	-	TRBJ1-1	TRBV7-3	CASSSDTYTEAFF	TGTGCCAGCAGCTCAGACACGTACACTGAAGCTTTCTTT
TRBD1	-	TRBJ1-5	TRBV7-8	CASSLARTGLGQPQHF	TGTGCCAGCAGCTTAGCTAGGACAGGGCTAGGGCAGCCCCAGCATTTT
-	-	TRBJ1-3	TRBV29-1	CSVMGVGNTIYF	TGCAGCGTGATGGGAGTTGGAAACACCATATATTTT
TRBD2	-	TRBJ2-3	TRBV29-1	CSALSGGGDTQYF	TGCAGCGCCCTTAGCGGGGGGGGAGATACGCAGTATTTT
-	-	TRBJ1-6	TRBV27	CASSLSGISYNSPLHF	TGTGCCAGCAGTTTATCTGGAATCTCTTATAATTCACCCCTCCACTTT
-	-	TRBJ1-3	TRBV6-1	CASSIPTDSGNTIYF	TGTGCCAGCAGTATACCGACAGACTCTGGAAACACCATATATTTT
-	-	TRBJ2-7	TRBV6-1	CASRSRDYEQYF	TGTGCCAGCAGATCCCGGGACTACGAGCAGTACTTC
-	-	TRBJ2-3	TRBV2	CASRGAGTDTQYF	TGTGCCAGCAGAGGCGCGGGAACAGATACGCAGTATTTT
-	-	TRBJ2-7	TRBV18	CASSPSLGWNEQYF	TGTGCCAGCTCACCATCCCTGGGCTGGAACGAGCAGTACTTC
-	-	TRBJ2-5	TRBV9	CASSGQGHEGETQYF	TGTGCCAGCAGCGGCCAGGGACATGAGGGGGAGACCCAGTACTTC
TRBD1	once	TRBJ1-2	TRBV18	CASSPEAGGLLGYTF	TGTGCCAGCTCACCAGAGGCAGGGGGCTTACTTGGCTACACCTTC
-	-	TRBJ1-1	TRBV5-1	CASSLNRNTEAFF	TGCGCCAGCAGCTTAAACAGGAACACTGAAGCTTTCTTT
-	-	TRBJ1-2	TRBV5-4	CASSLGDSRLYGYTF	TGTGCCAGCAGCCTAGGAGACAGCCGACTCTATGGCTACACCTTC